Shown below are 16 T cell receptor beta chains from a single sample sequenced in a study of tissue T cells after allogeneic stem cell transplantation. The protocol was immunoSEQ multiplex PCR, while the TCRdb copy is restricted to in-frame clones and leaves out a portion. The repertoire consists of roughly 5,000 clones, with less than 55% occurring once and the leading ten covering 14%. Time point denoted: mouse harvest day 14 after allogeneic transplant. Tail vein injection delivered 10^7 T-cell-depleted bone marrow cells and 10^6 splenic CD5+ T cells. The material sequenced was gut tissue. The receptors come from a female BALB/c mouse given C57BL/6 T cells with graft-versus-host disease after an allogeneic hematopoietic cell transplant.

Turning to this clone: The genes are named according to mouse. The read gets to within 1 residue of the CDR3 end, and the germline J gene fills in the rest. This chain uses TRBV13-3 with TRBJ2-2, with D unclear. Germline V gene lookup returns CDR1 NNHDY and CDR2 SYVADS. V was shortened by 4 bases and J by 0 bases, with 10 bases between the two germline ends. This CDR3 contains 15 residues. The CDR3 bases that were read are TGTGCCAGCAGTACCGGGAATGCAAACACCGGGCAGCTCTAC. Translating it yields CASSTGNANTGQLY. The CDR3 in full is CASSTGNANTGQLYF.

Points on this clone: Gene names and germline refer to mouse. The read ends 1 residue shy of where the CDR3 ends; the end is completed using the germline J gene. The chain is built from TRBV23 and TRBJ1-2. This CDR3 is 14 amino acids long. Germline lookup yields CDR1 KGHTA and CDR2 FQNQQP. The sequenced CDR3 bases are TGCTCCAGCAGTCAGGGGGGGCACGCCTCCGACTACACC. This sequence encodes CSSSQGGHASDYT. The full-length CDR3 reads as CSSSQGGHASDYTF.

With regard to this clone: Germline and genes here are mouse. The read comes to an end 1 residue before the CDR3 does, leaving the germline J gene to fill in the end. The rearrangement joins TRBV31 to TRBJ2-1; the D gene is possibly TRBD2 (7 bases). CDR1 is GKSSPN, CDR2 SITVG, per germline. The CDR3 runs 16 residues. V lost 0 bases and J lost 1, with 13 bases in between. The DNA read from the CDR3 is TGTGCCTGGAGTCTAGATTGGGGGGCGAACTATGCTGAGCAGTTC. Encoded protein: CAWSLDWGANYAEQF. In full, the CDR3 reads CAWSLDWGANYAEQFF.

A note on this clone: Gene and germline names: mouse. The read stops 1 residue short of the end of the CDR3; the missing end is completed from the germline J gene. The J gene is TRBJ2-4, the V gene TRBV26; D unclear. The germline V gene encodes CDR1 KGHPV and CDR2 FQNQEV (reference sequence). This CDR3 spans 12 amino acids. The V gene lost 2 bases and the J gene lost 5 bases, with 5 bases spanning the gap. CDR3 bases read: TGTGCCAGCAGTCTGGAGGGAAACACCTTGTAC. This translates into CASSLEGNTLY. The CDR3 reads in full as CASSLEGNTLYF.

Turning to this clone: Gene and germline names: mouse. The CDR3 extends 1 residue past the end of the read, so its final part is completed from the germline J gene. The chain employs TRBV16 and TRBJ2-7, with 10 bases fitting TRBD2. V lost 5 bases and J lost 5; bases outside the gene matches: 6. The length of the CDR3 is 14 residues. Germline V lookup: CDR1 SGHSA, CDR2 FRNQAP. The part of the CDR3 DNA that was read is TGTGCAAGCAGCCCGTCGACTGGGGGGAATGAACAGTAC. Residues: CASSPSTGGNEQY. The whole CDR3 is CASSPSTGGNEQYF. The complete variable domain, with remaining parts taken from reference TRBV16 and TRBJ2-7, reads NAGVIQTPRHKVTGKGQEATLWCEPISGHSAVFWYRQTIVQGLEFLTYFRNQAPIDDSGMPKERFSAQMPNQSHSTLKIQSTQPQDSAVYLCASSPSTGGNEQYFGPGTRLTVL.

Remarks on this clone: Any gene name here is a mouse gene name. The read ends 1 residue shy of where the CDR3 ends; the end is completed using the germline J gene. This chain joins TRBV20 and TRBJ1-2, with D unresolved. Germline V CDR1 and CDR2: GFQATS, STVNSAI. The CDR3 runs 11 residues. The V and J ends lost 4 bases and 2 bases respectively, with 5 bases between them. CDR3 DNA (partial): TGTGGTGCTACCAATAACTCCGACTACACC. It yields the protein CGATNNSDYT. The CDR3 reads in full as CGATNNSDYTF.

This clone has a handful of counts. The genes and germline here are from mouse. The read falls 1 residue short of the CDR3 end, and the missing part is taken from the germline J gene. V is TRBV3 and J is TRBJ1-2; D is possibly TRBD1 (5 bases). Germline V gene lookup returns CDR1 SNHLY and CDR2 FYNGKV (reference sequence). V shed 2 bases and J shed 0 bases, with 7 bases lying between them. The CDR3 sequence is 14 residues long. The part of the CDR3 DNA that was read is TGTGCCAGCAGCTTAACAGGTGCAAACTCCGACTACACC. Amino acids: CASSLTGANSDYT. The full-length CDR3 reads as CASSLTGANSDYTF.

By proportion, this clone is large. Genes here carry mouse names. The read comes to an end 1 residue before the CDR3 does, leaving the germline J gene to fill in the end. The genes are TRBV5 and TRBJ2-7; 9 bases agree with TRBD2. V gave up 5 bases and J gave up 0 bases; unmatched junction bases: 5. CDR1 and CDR2 (germline): LGHNA, YNLKQL (reference sequence). The CDR3 is made up of 15 amino acids. CDR3 DNA, as far as it was read: TGTGCCAGCAGCAGCACTGGGGGGCCCTCCTATGAACAGTAC. Its protein is CASSSTGGPSYEQY. The CDR3, in full, reads CASSSTGGPSYEQYF.

To note about this clone: Gene names refer to mouse genes. Partial CDR3 DNA: TGTGCAAGCAGCTTAGAGCTGGGTCAAGACACCCAGTAC. It encodes CASSLELGQDTQY. The complete CDR3 sequence is CASSLELGQDTQYF. This rearrangement joins TRBV16 to TRBJ2-5; tentatively, D is TRBD2 (5 bases). The read falls 1 residue short of the CDR3 end, and the missing part is taken from the germline J gene. V was cut by 0 bases and J by 3 bases, with 7 bases left in between. This CDR3 comprises 14 residues. Looked up from germline, CDR1 is SGHSA and CDR2 is FRNQAP. Together with reference TRBV16 and TRBJ2-5, the CDR3 gives the full variable domain: NAGVIQTPRHKVTGKGQEATLWCEPISGHSAVFWYRQTIVQGLEFLTYFRNQAPIDDSGMPKERFSAQMPNQSHSTLKIQSTQPQDSAVYLCASSLELGQDTQYFGPGTRLLVL.

Concerning this clone: The germline and genes are mouse ones. The read ends 1 residue shy of where the CDR3 ends; the end is completed using the germline J gene. The J gene is TRBJ2-2, the V gene TRBV26; D is unresolved. The CDR3 is made up of 14 amino acids. The ends were cut back, 2 bases at V and 1 base at J, with 5 bases in the middle. From germline, CDR1 is KGHPV and CDR2 FQNQEV (reference sequence). The CDR3 DNA, read in part, is TGTGCCAGCAGTCTGAAGGGAAACACCGGGCAGCTCTAC. Its protein is CASSLKGNTGQLY. The full CDR3 protein is CASSLKGNTGQLYF.

By share, this clone counts as medium-sized (0.01 to 0.1%). Gene and germline names: mouse. The missing CDR3 end, 1 residue past where the read stops, is filled in from the germline J gene. J is TRBJ1-5 and V is TRBV29; perhaps TRBD1 as D (6 bases). CDR3 length: 13 amino acids. The V end was cut by 3 bases, the J end by 7 bases, with 10 bases between. Germline loops: CDR1 MSHET, CDR2 SYDVDS. The CDR3 loop reads CASSFPGQQAPLF. The sequenced part of the CDR3 DNA is TGTGCTAGCAGTTTCCCGGGACAACAGGCTCCGCTT.

This clone is medium-sized within its sample. The listed genes are named as in mouse. Read sequence stops 1 residue before the CDR3 end, and the germline J gene provides the missing end. This chain joins TRBV4 and TRBJ2-4; 7 nucleotides match TRBD2. CDR3 size: 14 residues. J lost 0 bases, V lost 5 bases, and 2 bases had no gene match. Per germline, CDR1 LGHDT and CDR2 YNNKQL (reference sequence). CDR3 protein: CASSRLGSQNTLYF. Incomplete CDR3 DNA: TGTGCCAGCAGCAGACTGGGTAGTCAAAACACCTTGTAC.

A note on this clone: All gene names here are mouse names. Read coverage stops 1 residue before the CDR3 terminus; the germline J gene supplies the remainder. The chain employs TRBV14 and TRBJ1-6; D remains ambiguous. TRBJ1-6 is an ORF for which the function is uncertain. Germline CDR1 SGHDT, CDR2 FRDEAV. This CDR3 is 13 amino acids long. V was shortened by 0 bases and J by 4 bases, with 2 bases between the two germline ends. The covered CDR3 bases are TGTGCCAGCAGTTTCTTGTATAATTCGCCCCTCTAC. Encoded protein: CASSFLYNSPLY. The complete CDR3 reads CASSFLYNSPLYF.

Concerning this clone itself: Gene names are the mouse ones. The sequence runs out 1 residue before the end of the CDR3; the remainder is reconstructed from the germline J gene. The chain employs TRBV19 and TRBJ2-5; 8 bases are shared with TRBD2. Unmatched junction bases numbered 4, after V lost 5 bases and J lost 2 bases. The CDR3 has 14 amino acids. In germline, CDR1 is FNHDT, CDR2 SITEND (reference sequence). CDR3 loop: CASRLGGRQDTQYF. The part of the CDR3 DNA that was read is TGTGCCAGCAGGCTGGGGGGCCGCCAAGACACCCAGTAC.

Remarks on this clone: Mouse gene names apply. The read finishes 1 residue shy of the CDR3 end, and the germline J gene is used to complete it. The chain is built from TRBV3 and TRBJ2-4; no reliable D call. Germline loops: CDR1 SNHLY, CDR2 FYNGKV (reference sequence). CDR3 length: 12 amino acids. The V gene lost 3 bases and the J gene lost 2 bases, with 3 bases spanning the gap. The CDR3 protein is CASSFNQNTLYF. CDR3 bases read: TGTGCCAGCAGCTTCAATCAAAACACCTTGTAC.

Judged by abundance, this clone is medium-sized. The genes and germline here are from mouse. From the germline J gene comes the end of the CDR3, since the read stops 1 residue before it. The rearrangement links TRBV19 to TRBJ2-7; D may be TRBD1 (6 bases). There are 14 residues in the CDR3. V lost 5 bases and J lost 0, with 12 bases in between. Per the germline V gene, CDR1 is FNHDT and CDR2 is SITEND (reference sequence). The sequenced CDR3 bases are TGTGCCAGCAGGACCGGGACACGCTCCTATGAACAGTAC. As protein: CASRTGTRSYEQY. The full-length CDR3 reads as CASRTGTRSYEQYF.